The 17 T cell receptor beta chains below all came from one sample that was sequenced in a study of T-cell reconstitution after alpha-beta-depleted transplantation in children. TCRbeta library construction was performed incorporating unique molecular identifiers. TCRdb called the PCR reads again in MiXCR, with one record for every CDR3 protein. The profile shows 350,000 to 400,000 distinct CDR3 sequences, 13% of them singletons. This material consisted of PBMCs, taken from the stem cell graft. The receptors come from a human donor who donated a stem cell graft to a child with Fanconi anemia.

This clonotype was seen many times. The gene calls are TRBV5-1 and TRBJ1-4, with no clear D. V lost 0 bases to trimming and J lost 7 bases, with 13 bases between them. CDR1 and CDR2 (germline): SGHRS, YFSETQ. The CDR3 runs to 15 residues. The CDR3 protein is CASSLGPAVGEKLFF. As DNA, the CDR3 is TGCGCCAGCAGCTTGGGGCCCGCGGTGGGTGAAAAACTGTTTTTT.

This clonotype was observed a few times. The chain couples TRBV5-1 to TRBJ2-5, with 9 bases lining up with TRBD1. This CDR3 has 14 residues. The J segment lost 4 bases and the V segment lost 3 bases, leaving 4 bases of the junction unmatched. Looked up from germline, CDR1 is SGHRS and CDR2 is YFSETQ. Here the CDR3 reads CASSSPTGGETQYF. The CDR3 DNA reads as TGCGCCAGCAGCTCCCCGACAGGGGGAGAGACCCAGTACTTC.

The sample holds a few counts of this clonotype. The rearrangement joins TRBV12-3 or TRBV12-4 to TRBJ2-1; possibly TRBD1 or TRBD2 for D (5 bases each). The CDR3 length is 13 residues. The ends were cut back, 5 bases at V and 4 bases at J, with 9 bases in the middle. DNA for the CDR3: TGTGCCAGCAGTCAGGGAGTATACAATGAGCAGTTCTTC. It yields the protein CASSQGVYNEQFF.

The V gene is TRBV4-3, the J gene TRBJ1-2; no firm D call. Between the trimmed V and J ends, which lost 0 bases and 0 bases, there was a span of 14 bases. Germline V gene data show CDR1 as LGHNA and CDR2 as YSLEER. This CDR3 is 17 amino acids long. The CDR3 loop is CASSQDRALWANYGYTF. CDR3 nucleotides: TGCGCCAGCAGCCAAGATCGGGCACTCTGGGCTAACTATGGCTACACCTTC.

This clonotype showed up just a few times. The chain is built from TRBV7-2 and TRBJ1-6; a possible D gene is TRBD1 (6 bases). Germline V lookup: CDR1 SGHTA, CDR2 FQGNSA. With 1 base removed from V and 12 bases from J, the gap between germline ends came to 10 bases. The CDR3 is 13 amino acids. CDR3 in amino acids: CASSLDRGLPLHF. The CDR3 bases are TGTGCCAGCAGCTTAGATAGGGGGTTACCCCTCCACTTT.

This clonotype occurred a few times. The CDR3 sequence is CASSAAGGWEKLFF. The CDR3 DNA sequence: TGCGCCAGCAGCGCTGCAGGGGGCTGGGAAAAACTGTTTTTT. The rearrangement uses TRBV5-1 and TRBJ1-4; TRBD1 agrees at 8 bases. CDR1 and CDR2 from the germline V gene are SGHRS and YFSETQ. The junction had 7 bases not matched to a gene; V was cut back by 4 bases and J by 8 bases. The CDR3 contains 14 residues. Full variable domain (missing parts from reference TRBV5-1 and TRBJ1-4): KAGVTQTPRYLIKTRGQQVTLSCSPISGHRSVSWYQQTPGQGLQFLFEYFSETQRNKGNFPGRFSGRQFSNSRSEMNVSTLELGDSALYLCASSAAGGWEKLFFGSGTQLSVL.

This clonotype occurred a few times. This rearrangement joins TRBV10-3 to TRBJ2-6; weak D call: TRBD2 (5 bases). The germline gives CDR1 ENHRY, CDR2 SYGVKD. Trimming stripped 3 bases from V and 0 bases from J, with 21 bases between. CDR3 length: 20 amino acids. CDR3 coding DNA: TGTGCCATCAGTGAATTGGGTCTTGCAGGAGGATACTCTGGGGCCAACGTCCTGACTTTC. Translated, it gives CAISELGLAGGYSGANVLTF.

V and J are TRBV18 and TRBJ2-5, with TRBD2 as a possible D gene (5 bases). CDR3 length equals 13 residues. V lost 5 bases to trimming and J lost 1 base, with 8 bases between them. In germline, CDR1 is KGHSH, CDR2 LQKENI. The CDR3 region has the DNA TGTGCCAGCTCAGGAGGACGCCAAGAGACCCAGTACTTC. It yields the protein CASSGGRQETQYF.

In this sample, this clonotype turned up a few times. The V gene is TRBV11-1, the J gene TRBJ2-5, with TRBD1 as a possible D gene (5 bases). The V end lost 6 bases, the J end lost 3 bases, and 11 bases lay between the germline ends. This CDR3 region has 13 residues. The germline CDR1 and CDR2 sequences are SGHAT and FQDESV (reference sequence). The CDR3 bases are TGTGCCAGCAGACAAAGGGGCGAAGAGACCCAGTACTTC. This translates into CASRQRGEETQYF.

The chain couples TRBV7-9 to TRBJ2-5; D may be TRBD1 or TRBD2 (5 bases each). Trimming pared 0 bases from V and 5 bases from J, leaving 7 bases between. Per the germline V gene, CDR1 is SEHNR and CDR2 is FQNEAQ (reference sequence). This CDR3 has 13 residues. CDR3 DNA sequence: TGTGCCAGCAGCTTAGCCAGGGAGGAGACCCAGTACTTC. Its translation is CASSLAREETQYF.

This rearrangement joins TRBV6-5 to TRBJ2-7; TRBD1 might be the D (6 bases). Trimming pared 1 base from V and 0 bases from J, leaving 7 bases between. The CDR3 runs 14 residues. Germline V CDR1 and CDR2: MNHEY, SVGAGI. CDR3 region: CASSYYRDSYEQYF. The CDR3 region has the DNA TGTGCCAGCAGTTACTACAGGGACTCCTACGAGCAGTACTTC.

The chain recombines TRBV9 with TRBJ2-7; D may be TRBD2 (7 bases). This CDR3 is built from 14 residues. CDR1 is SGDLS, CDR2 YYNGEE, per germline. Between the trimmed V and J ends, which lost 4 bases and 2 bases, there was a span of 13 bases. Written as DNA, the CDR3 is TGTGCCAGCAGCCCGGGGGGCTGGACCTACGAGCAGTACTTC. This sequence encodes CASSPGGWTYEQYF.

The chain has TRBV11-2 and TRBJ2-1; TRBD2 aligns across 16 bases. Germline lookup yields CDR1 SGHAT and CDR2 FQNNGV. Trimming at V came to 5 bases and at J to 10 bases, leaving 5 bases not matched to a gene. The CDR3 covers 15 residues. CDR3 nucleotides: TGTGCCAGCAGCGGGACTAGCGGGGGGGCCTGGGAGCAGTTCTTC. Its protein is CASSGTSGGAWEQFF.

The gene calls are TRBV6-1 and TRBJ2-7, with D perhaps TRBD1 (5 bases). The CDR3 contains 14 residues. Germline loops: CDR1 MNHNS, CDR2 SASEGT. The ends were cut back, 9 bases at V and 1 base at J, with 16 bases in the middle. The CDR3 reads CASARQLPSYEQYF. CDR3 sequence (DNA): TGTGCCAGTGCCCGACAGTTACCTTCCTACGAGCAGTACTTC.

There are many counts of this clonotype. The chain recombines TRBV11-3 with TRBJ2-1; 10 nucleotides agree with TRBD1. The germline CDR1 and CDR2 sequences are SGHNT and YENEEA. With 5 bases clipped from V and 9 bases from J, the junction kept 10 bases outside the gene matches. This CDR3 contains 15 residues. CDR3 sequence: CASSTDRGRRVEQFF. The CDR3 coding sequence is TGTGCCAGCAGCACCGACAGGGGGCGCAGGGTTGAGCAGTTCTTC.

This clonotype was seen repeatedly, ten times or more. Sequence at one end of the junction differs from germline and may be a read error. The gene calls are TRBV5-1 and TRBJ1-1; D unresolved. CDR3 size: 14 residues. Germline V gene sequence: CDR1 SGHRS, CDR2 YFSETQ. CDR3 sequence: CASSPGPRNTEAFF. CDR3 nucleotide sequence: TGTGCCAGCAGCCCCGGACCTAGGAACACTGAAGCTTTCTTT.

V usage is TRBV7-9 and J usage is TRBJ2-1; D is ambiguous. This CDR3 is built from 11 residues. CDR1 and CDR2 (germline): SEHNR, FQNEAQ (reference sequence). Trimming pared 5 bases from V and 9 bases from J, leaving 8 bases between. The CDR3 protein is CASSRAPEQFF. Written as DNA, the CDR3 is TGTGCCAGCAGCCGGGCTCCTGAGCAGTTCTTC.